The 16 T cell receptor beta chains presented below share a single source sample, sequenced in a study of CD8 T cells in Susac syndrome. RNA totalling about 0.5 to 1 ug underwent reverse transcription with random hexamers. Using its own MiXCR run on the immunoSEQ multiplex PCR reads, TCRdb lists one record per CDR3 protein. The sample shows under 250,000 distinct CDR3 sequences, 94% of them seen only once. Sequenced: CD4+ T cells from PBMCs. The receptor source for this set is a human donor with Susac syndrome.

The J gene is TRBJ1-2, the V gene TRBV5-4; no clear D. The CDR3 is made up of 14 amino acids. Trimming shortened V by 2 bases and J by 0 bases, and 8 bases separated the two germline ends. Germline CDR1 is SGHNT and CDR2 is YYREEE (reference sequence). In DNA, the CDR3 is TGTGCCAGCAGCTTTTACCAGTCTAACTATGGCTACACCTTC. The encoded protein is CASSFYQSNYGYTF.

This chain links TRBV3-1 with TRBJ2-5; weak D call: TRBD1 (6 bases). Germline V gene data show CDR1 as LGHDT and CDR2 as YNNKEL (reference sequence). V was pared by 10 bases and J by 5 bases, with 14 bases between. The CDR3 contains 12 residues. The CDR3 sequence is CATDGGYETQYF. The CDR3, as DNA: TGTGCCACCGATGGGGGCTATGAGACCCAGTACTTC.

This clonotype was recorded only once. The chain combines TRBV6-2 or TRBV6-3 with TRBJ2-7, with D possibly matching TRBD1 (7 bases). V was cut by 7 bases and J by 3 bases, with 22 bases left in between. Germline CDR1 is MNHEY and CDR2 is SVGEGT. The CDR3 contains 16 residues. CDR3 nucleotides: TGTGCCAGCACCAACTTCAAAGGAGGGGGCATCTACGAGCAGTACTTC. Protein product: CASTNFKGGGIYEQYF.

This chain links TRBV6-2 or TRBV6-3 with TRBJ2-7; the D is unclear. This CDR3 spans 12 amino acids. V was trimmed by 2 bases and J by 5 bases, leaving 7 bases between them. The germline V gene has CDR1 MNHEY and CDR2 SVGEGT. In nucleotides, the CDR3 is TGTGCCAGCAGTTACCGGCCCCACGAGCAGTACTTC. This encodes CASSYRPHEQYF.

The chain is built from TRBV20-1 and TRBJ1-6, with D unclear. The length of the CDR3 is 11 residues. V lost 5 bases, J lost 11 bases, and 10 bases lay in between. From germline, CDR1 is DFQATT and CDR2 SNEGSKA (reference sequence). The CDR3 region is CSAGGVAPLHF. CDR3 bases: TGCAGTGCTGGTGGGGTTGCACCCCTCCACTTT.

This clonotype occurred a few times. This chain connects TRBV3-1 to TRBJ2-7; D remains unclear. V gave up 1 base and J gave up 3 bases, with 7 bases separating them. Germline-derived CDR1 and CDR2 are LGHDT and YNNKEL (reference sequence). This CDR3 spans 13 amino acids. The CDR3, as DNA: TGTGCCAGCAGCCAAGCTGGCAGCTACGAGCAGTACTTC. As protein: CASSQAGSYEQYF.

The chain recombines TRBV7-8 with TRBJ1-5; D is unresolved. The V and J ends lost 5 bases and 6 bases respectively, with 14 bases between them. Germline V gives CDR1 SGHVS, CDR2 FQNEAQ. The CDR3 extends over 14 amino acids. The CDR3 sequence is CASSRERASQPQHF. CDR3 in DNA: TGTGCCAGCAGCCGGGAGAGGGCAAGTCAGCCCCAGCATTTT.

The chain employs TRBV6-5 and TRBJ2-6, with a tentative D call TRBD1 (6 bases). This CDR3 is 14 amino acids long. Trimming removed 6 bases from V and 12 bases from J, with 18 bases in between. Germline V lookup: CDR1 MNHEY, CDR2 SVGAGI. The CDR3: CASRDSLVSGVLTF. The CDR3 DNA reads TGTGCCAGCAGGGACAGTCTGGTATCGGGCGTCCTGACTTTC.

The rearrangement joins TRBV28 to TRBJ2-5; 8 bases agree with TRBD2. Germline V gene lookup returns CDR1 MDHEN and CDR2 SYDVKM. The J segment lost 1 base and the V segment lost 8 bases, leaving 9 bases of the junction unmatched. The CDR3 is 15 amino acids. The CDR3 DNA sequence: TGTGCCAGCCGTAGGAGCGGGGGACCCCAAGAGACCCAGTACTTC. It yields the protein CASRRSGGPQETQYF.

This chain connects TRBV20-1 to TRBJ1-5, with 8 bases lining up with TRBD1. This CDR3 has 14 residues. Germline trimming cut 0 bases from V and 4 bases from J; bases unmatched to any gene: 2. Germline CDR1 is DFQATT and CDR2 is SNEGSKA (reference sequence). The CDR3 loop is CSAREGQANQPQHF. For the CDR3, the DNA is TGCAGTGCTAGAGAGGGACAGGCTAATCAGCCCCAGCATTTT.

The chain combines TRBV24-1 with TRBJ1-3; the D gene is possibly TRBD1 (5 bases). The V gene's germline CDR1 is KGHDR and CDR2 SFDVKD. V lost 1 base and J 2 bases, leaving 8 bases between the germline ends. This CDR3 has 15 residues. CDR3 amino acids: CATSDFTGPGNTIYF. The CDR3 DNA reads TGTGCCACCAGTGATTTTACAGGCCCTGGAAACACCATATATTTT.

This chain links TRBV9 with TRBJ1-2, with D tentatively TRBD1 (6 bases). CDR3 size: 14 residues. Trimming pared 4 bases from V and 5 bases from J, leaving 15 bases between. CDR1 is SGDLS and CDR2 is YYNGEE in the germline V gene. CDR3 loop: CASSTRTDFYGYTF. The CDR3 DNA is TGTGCCAGCAGCACCCGGACAGACTTTTATGGCTACACCTTC.

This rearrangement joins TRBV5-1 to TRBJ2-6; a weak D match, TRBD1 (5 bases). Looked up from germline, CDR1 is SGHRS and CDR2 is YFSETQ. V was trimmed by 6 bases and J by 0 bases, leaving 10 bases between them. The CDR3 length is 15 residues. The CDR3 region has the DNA TGCGCCAGCACCAGACAGTTCTCTGGGGCCAACGTCCTGACTTTC. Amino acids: CASTRQFSGANVLTF.

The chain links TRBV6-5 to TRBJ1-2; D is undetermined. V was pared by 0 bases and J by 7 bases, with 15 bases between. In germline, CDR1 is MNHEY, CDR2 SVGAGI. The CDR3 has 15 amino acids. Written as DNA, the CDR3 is TGTGCCAGCAGTTACTCGACGGCAACGACGAGTGGCTACACCTTC. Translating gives CASSYSTATTSGYTF.

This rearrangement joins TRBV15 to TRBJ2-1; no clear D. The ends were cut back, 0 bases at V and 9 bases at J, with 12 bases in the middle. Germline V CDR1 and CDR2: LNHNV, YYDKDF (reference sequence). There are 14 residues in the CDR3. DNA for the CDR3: TGTGCCACCAGCAGAGATCGAGAGCAGACTGAGCAGTTCTTC. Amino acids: CATSRDREQTEQFF. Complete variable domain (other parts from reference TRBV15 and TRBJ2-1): DAMVIQNPRYQVTQFGKPVTLSCSQTLNHNVMYWYQQKSSQAPKLLFHYYDKDFNNEADTPDNFQSRRPNTSFCFLDIRSPGLGDTAMYLCATSRDREQTEQFFGPGTRLTVL.

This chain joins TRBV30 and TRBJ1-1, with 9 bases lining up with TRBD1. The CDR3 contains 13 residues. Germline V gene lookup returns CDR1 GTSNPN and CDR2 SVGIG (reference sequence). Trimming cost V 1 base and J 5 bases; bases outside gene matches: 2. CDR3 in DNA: TGTGCCTGGAGTGGGACAGGGGTGACTGAAGCTTTCTTT. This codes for CAWSGTGVTEAFF.